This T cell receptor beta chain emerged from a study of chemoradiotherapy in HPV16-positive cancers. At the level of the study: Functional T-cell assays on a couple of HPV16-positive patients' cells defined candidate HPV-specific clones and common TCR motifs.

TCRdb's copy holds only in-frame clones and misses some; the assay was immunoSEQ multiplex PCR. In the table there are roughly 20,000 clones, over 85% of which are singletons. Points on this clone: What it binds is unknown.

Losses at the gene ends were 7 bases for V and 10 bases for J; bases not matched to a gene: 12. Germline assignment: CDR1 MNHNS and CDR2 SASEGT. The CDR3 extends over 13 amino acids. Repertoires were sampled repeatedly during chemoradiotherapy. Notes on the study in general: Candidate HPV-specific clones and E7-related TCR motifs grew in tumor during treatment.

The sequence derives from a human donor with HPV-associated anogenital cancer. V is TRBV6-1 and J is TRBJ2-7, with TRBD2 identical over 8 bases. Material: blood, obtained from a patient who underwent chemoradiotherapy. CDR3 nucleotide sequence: TGTGCCAGCACCGGGACTAGACCCTATGGACAGTACTTC. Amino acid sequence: CASTGTRPYGQYF.